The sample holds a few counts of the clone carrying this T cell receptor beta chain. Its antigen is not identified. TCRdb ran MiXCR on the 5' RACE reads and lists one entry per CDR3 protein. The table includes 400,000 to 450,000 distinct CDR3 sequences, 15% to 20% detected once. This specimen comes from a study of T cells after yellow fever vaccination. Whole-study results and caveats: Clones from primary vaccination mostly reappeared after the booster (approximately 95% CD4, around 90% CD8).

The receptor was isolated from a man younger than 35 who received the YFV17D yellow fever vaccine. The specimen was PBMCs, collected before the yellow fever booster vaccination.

CDR3 sequence: CATSHGDSGAFF. The CDR3 bases are TGTGCCACCAGCCACGGCGATAGTGGAGCTTTCTTT. The chain links TRBV15 to TRBJ1-1; no clear D. This CDR3 region has 12 residues. Germline V CDR1 and CDR2: LNHNV, YYDKDF (reference sequence). V was cut by 5 bases and J by 10 bases, with 14 bases left in between. Variable domain in full (rest from reference TRBV15 and TRBJ1-1): DAMVIQNPRYQVTQFGKPVTLSCSQTLNHNVMYWYQQKSSQAPKLLFHYYDKDFNNEADTPDNFQSRRPNTSFCFLDIRSPGLGDTAMYLCATSHGDSGAFFGQGTRLTVV.